This TCR beta chain was documented in a study of CD8 T cells in Susac syndrome. About the research overall: Treatment status at blood draw for the Susac syndrome patients was therapy-naive, corticosteroids, or intravenous immunoglobulin alone.

This CDR3 is built from 13 residues. The V end lost 1 base, the J end lost 7 bases, and 8 bases lay between the germline ends. Germline V gene data show CDR1 as SGHNT and CDR2 as YENEEA. Random hexamers served to reverse transcribe about 0.5 to 1 ug RNA. Amplification of the TCR beta CDR3 was carried out by immunoSEQ multiplex PCR, which spanned a total of 54 Vbeta and 13 Jbeta segments. Via MiXCR, TCRdb re-called the immunoSEQ multiplex PCR reads, giving one row per CDR3 protein. The profile covers approximately 190,000 distinct CDR3 sequences, with under 97% appearing a single time and around 0.096% taken by the ten largest. The patients with Susac syndrome satisfied recently defined diagnostic criteria for either definite or probable disease.

This sequence originates from a human donor with Susac syndrome. Source material: CD4+ T cells from PBMCs. The chain couples TRBV11-3 to TRBJ2-1; D is perhaps TRBD1 or TRBD2 (5 bases each). The CDR3 protein is CASSLGGINEQFF. As DNA, the CDR3 is TGTGCCAGCAGCTTAGGGGGGATTAATGAGCAGTTCTTC.